This TCR beta chain was retrieved from a study of blood T cells in healthy people across ages (dated by TCRdb to the mid-2010s). Notes on the research overall: In model experiments, roughly one uniquely barcoded TCR beta cDNA molecule per two T cells was captured by template switching. To avoid experimental bias, donors of different ages were randomly spread across the sequencing lanes. The donors were split into four age groups: young (average around 15 years), middle-aged (around 37), aged (roughly 65) and long-lived (roughly 86). For two donors (one aged 18 to 29 and one aged 80 or older), the study analyzed two additional independent replicas of 1 million unique cDNA reads from the same blood draw. To track age-related changes in TCR beta repertoire diversity, the study relied on deep sequencing normalized with unique cDNA molecular identifiers.

Overall study results and their limits: Because donor CMV infection status was unknown, age-related changes in expanded clonotypes were potentially confounded. There was a strong correlation between observed TCR beta diversity and the percentage of naive T cells measured by flow cytometry. Total diversity estimates from one million sequenced T cells were considered lower bounds and underestimates. Observed TCR beta diversity per million T cells fell roughly linearly with age, and a significant reduction was already apparent by age about 36. Conclusive comparison of naive and antigen-experienced compartments was prevented by the profiling of bulk unsorted PBMCs. Compared with the aged group, the long-lived group had more naive CD4+ T cells, fewer expanded clones and increased TCR diversity, a pattern suggesting age selection.

To note about this clonotype: This clone's antigen is unknown. Base qualities are not provided; no much larger clone lies one nucleotide away.

Library construction relied on 5' RACE. The instrument given in TCRdb is Illumina HiSeq 2500. The second PCR ran for roughly 7 to 12 cycles and used a J-beta primer mix along with a sample-barcoded 5' primer. A unique molecular identifier was introduced onto each TCR beta cDNA molecule by a template-switch 5' adaptor carrying 12 random nucleotides. Each sample yielded at least 2.5 million CDR3-containing paired-end reads. First-strand cDNA synthesis was performed from all RNA using the Mint cDNA synthesis kit, with priming by a TRBC-specific oligonucleotide. All cDNA was treated with uracil-DNA glycosylase and then went through a first 18-cycle PCR with the universal primers M1SS and BC2_uni_R. From the authors' description of their analysis: For normalization, 1 million high-quality reads, each with a distinct molecular identifier, were randomly selected from each sample. Reads sharing molecular identifiers were discarded rather than binned into consensus sequences. MiTCR, run with a Q25 quality threshold and the strictest error-elimination algorithm, handled CDR3 identification, clonotype clustering and error correction. Lower-bound total TCR beta diversity was estimated with a nonparametric unseen species model using Euler transformation. TCRdb passed the public sequencing reads through fastp at Q25 and MiXCR, retaining productive beta sequences. CDR3 protein sequences are deduplicated, and each keeps its most common genes and DNA. TCRdb, rather than the study authors, made the V and J calls. This sample holds about 1.5 million distinct CDR3 sequences; roughly 43% were observed only once. Of the sample, over 3.5% falls within the top ten clones.

V lost 5 bases and J lost 3 bases; the stretch between them is 10 bases long. The CDR3 runs 14 residues from the cysteine to the phenylalanine. The sequence is cut down to CDR3 DNA, 42 bases in frame from base 1. Via the germline V gene (reference sequence), CDR1 is SEHNR and CDR2 FQNEAQ. Donors were a few dozen systemically healthy Caucasian individuals from Russia aged roughly 6 to 100 years. Each donor gave ten milliliters of peripheral blood, drawn into EDTA-treated Vacutainer tubes. Ficoll-Paque density-gradient centrifugation was used to isolate PBMCs, with at least 7 million obtained per sample. Trizol reagent was used to extract total RNA from PBMCs, with at least 5 micrograms per sample. For every donor, flow cytometry on a PBMC aliquot measured the percentage of naive CD45RAhigh/CD27high T cells.

Sequencing was performed on blood. This receptor chain uses TRBV7-9 and TRBJ1-4, and TRBD1 may be the D gene, going by 6 matching bases. The receptor comes from a woman aged 18-35 years in good health. The CDR3 in this case is CASSHRVSNEKLFF. The bases read TGTGCCAGCAGCCACAGGGTTTCTAATGAAAAACTGTTTTTT.